This TCR beta chain was identified in a study of cytomegalovirus exposure and HLA in healthy donors (dated 2017 in TCRdb). The study in broad terms: An earlier analysis of several hundred of the donors reported 250 to 350 Gb of sequence data and some 120 million unique TCR beta sequences from roughly 180 million T cells. Of the roughly 410 genotyped donors, less than 85% were placed in the genetic ancestry cluster associated with self-reported Caucasian donors. In a later genetic analysis, genome-wide SNP genotypes for about three fifths of the roughly 670 donors were used, and that subset was treated as a discovery cohort. To decide whether each TCR beta V gene segment behaved as functional or pseudogenic, an earlier analysis of over 500 of the donors relied on high-throughput TCR beta sequencing. On average, 235,054 unique TCR beta nucleotide sequences were sequenced per donor among about 400 genotyped donors of the cohort, with roughly a sixth of those sequences being non-productive. All discovery cohort repertoires had been generated on a single sequencing platform. HLA typing included class I and class II loci at four-digit resolution. The number of donors typed differed by locus, with roughly 629-640 for A, B, C, DRB1 and DQB1, over 500 for DQA1, about 610 for DPA1, and around 450 for DPB1. The later analysis used no new phenotypic data to find candidate immune exposures, relying instead on TCR beta sequences and their occurrence across donors. To study patterns of TCR occurrence, a later analysis re-analyzed previously published TCR beta repertoires from 550 to 800 donors and added high-resolution HLA genotyping. Along with the approximately 670-subject first cohort, a separate validation cohort of more than 90 different subjects was used. The study aimed to test whether cataloging public T cell receptors could reveal signatures of past pathogen exposure. Donor age, sex, ethnicity and CMV serostatus were compiled together with the repertoire data. The study profiled the T cell repertoires of under 850 subjects by immunosequencing and related them to cytomegalovirus serostatus. An early release that covered about 600 HLA-typed donors contained 300 to 350 gigabases of sequencing data and 85 million to 100 million unique TCR sequences. High-throughput TCR immunosequencing, statistical association of individual TCRs with disease status, and machine learning were combined to predict cytomegalovirus infection status. Four to six DR-DQ haplotypes were handled as single units for association and clustering, since linkage in the cohort was strong.

Remarks on this clone: Its binding antigen is unknown. No clone much larger than this one lies a single base away; base qualities are absent.

The library came from the immunoSEQ multiplex PCR assay. A mixture of 60 forward primers for TCR Vbeta segments and 13 reverse primers for TCR Jbeta segments was used in the multiplex PCR. The CDR3 region of rearranged TCR beta genes was amplified from genomic DNA with a multiplex PCR assay. Amplified TCR beta libraries were sequenced as 87-base-pair reads on the Illumina HiSeq System. The study's processing was this. Across the 500 to 750 repertoires, a later analysis counted some 80 million unique TCR beta chains, approximately 12 million of which were shared by at least two donors. To remove PCR and sequencing errors, raw reads were error-corrected and collapsed into unique sequences using a nearest-neighbor algorithm that merged closely related sequences. CDR3 sequences were aligned to IMGT reference sequences to assign V, D and J gene segments. For a sequence to be retained, at least a six-nucleotide match to both a V gene segment and a J gene segment was required. Rearrangements were classified as productive when the CDR3 lacked stop codons and remained in frame with V and J, and all other rearrangements were classified as non-productive. CDR3 was defined according to IMGT convention as the region running from the second conserved V-encoded cysteine to the conserved J-encoded phenylalanine. Sequences without an unambiguous match to a single V gene segment were excluded from the earlier analysis of a few hundred of the donors. In an earlier analysis of a few hundred of the donors, V segments were called functional above 56.7% productive rearrangements and were called segregating when the between-donor standard deviation exceeded 5%. A statistical classification framework was developed to diagnose cytomegalovirus status using the catalog of TCR beta chain sequences. V and J gene assignment, in a later analysis, came from comparing TCR nucleotide sequences with IMGT/GENE-DB human TR gene sequences. Using the TCRdist pipeline, a later analysis assigned CDR3 sequences along with most-parsimonious VDJ recombination scenarios. A later analysis defined each TCR beta chain by its CDR3 amino acid sequence plus V-gene family, and excluded reads lacking a unique V-gene family. A later analysis removed several hundred highly shared, low-generation-probability nucleotide sequences to deal with suspected cross-contamination and a sequencing artifact. For each public chain, a later analysis derived a clonal expansion index from normalized ranks of inferred template counts within each repertoire. In a later analysis, generation probabilities were computed using a VDJ recombination model fitted to out-of-frame rearrangements, and the results were checked against IGoR. Hypergeometric tests were used in a later analysis to score TCR-TCR, TCR-HLA and TCR-CMV co-occurrence, with a repertoire-size bias correction applied to the TCR pairs. In a later analysis, false discovery rates were estimated by permuting HLA or CMV assignments 20 times. In a later analysis, co-occurring TCRs were grouped using DBSCAN, with TCRdist sequence similarity added in when clustering inside HLA-allele-positive subsets. Repertoires with fewer than 30,000 or more than 120,000 public chains were left out of co-occurrence clustering, as were five repertoires with anomalous nucleotide sharing. Entries here come from immuneACCESS through TCRdb and include only in-frame sequences with V and J called. Some clones fail to appear in such tables; in the studies checked, an unresolved V gene covers under half of the shortfall, and the cause of the remainder is unknown. The DNA gave D and trimming, while V, J and clone size come from that table. The sample table contains approximately 260,000 clones; only one count was recorded for approximately 85% of them. The ten largest clones add up to about 2% of the sample.

The cohort comprised 550 to 700 healthy bone marrow donors. At the time of sampling, every cohort member was nominally healthy, though immune exposures that went unrecorded were likely present. The donor was CMV seropositive and was included in the group of 290 or so seropositive cohort members. Each donor provided a peripheral blood sample, and peripheral blood mononuclear cells were used for TCR beta sequencing. The Qiagen DNeasy Blood Extraction Kit was used to extract genomic DNA from the blood cell samples. What the work shows at the level of the full study, not this receptor alone: A later analysis reported that several top co-occurrence clusters appeared linked to parvovirus B19, influenza, CMV and Epstein-Barr virus. A further reported finding was that TCR beta sequences accurately predicted the HLA-A and HLA-B alleles for most subjects in the first cohort. In a later genetic analysis, a missense DCLRE1C variant was associated with V-gene and J-gene trimming of TCR beta chains, and the association was replicated in an independent cohort. Linkage disequilibrium might explain the correlated functional status among segregating V segments, but an unknown experimental factor could not be excluded. A cluster of highly shared sequence variants was judged likely to be a technical artifact of the sequencing pipeline. A few of the identified cytomegalovirus-associated TCR beta chains were confirmed in vitro to be specific for cytomegalovirus antigens. Over 15 rarely observed V segments, including chromosome 9 orphons, were excluded from the earlier analysis of just under 600 of the donors because counts were too low. In an earlier analysis of more than 500 of the donors, most TCR beta V segments appeared in productive rearrangements about 90% or about 30% of the time, broadly matching IMGT annotations. Sequencing depth was assumed to be roughly uniform across donors in the presence/absence analyses, though that assumption may not hold. In a later analysis, the rate of TCR association differed among HLA loci, with DRB1 alleles having the most associated TCRs and HLA-C alleles having the fewest. In a later analysis, most CMV-associated TCR beta chains were found to appear HLA-restricted, with HLA associations seemingly driven largely by CMV exposure. The 87-base-pair reads could not distinguish some IMGT-functional V segments, including TRBV6-2 and TRBV6-3, so those segments were excluded. In the study, some 160 TCR beta chains were listed as associated with cytomegalovirus. The only immune exposure information available for the cohort was CMV serostatus. The authors suggested that the approach could potentially be generalized to other disease states and immunological phenotypes. In a later genetic analysis, fewer N-insertions in productive TCRs were reported among donors in an Asian-associated ancestry cluster than the approximately 670-donor mean. The classifier was reported to diagnose cytomegalovirus status with high specificity and sensitivity in both the original cohort and the validation cohort. Most TCR sequences were observed very rarely across donors, whereas some public TCRs were present in many individuals. A later analysis associated 15,000 to 20,000 TCR beta sequences with specific HLA alleles at a false discovery rate of 0.05. When HLA alleles, especially DR and DQ, strongly co-occurred, attributing TCR associations to individual alleles was difficult. Because HLA typing was unavailable for some donors at each locus, only the typed subset was used in association tests. This cohort had only TCR beta chains sequenced, and the lack of alpha or paired-chain data limited which features could be detected. Compared with equally common non-associated chains, HLA-associated TCR beta chains in a later analysis were more clonally expanded and had lower generation probabilities.

Trimming removed 5 bases from V and 0 bases from J, leaving 14 bases between the germline ends. The CDR3 spans 15 residues, from the cysteine through the phenylalanine. Of all the DNA, just the CDR3 is kept, 45 bases in frame from base 1. CDR1 and CDR2 were assigned from the germline V gene as SGHTA and FQGNSA. The TCR was taken from a woman in her thirties or forties in good health and CMV-seropositive. The chain joins TRBV7-2 to TRBJ2-7; the D gene is possibly TRBD2, with 5 bases matching. Sequenced input: PBMCs. The CDR3 loop reads CASSPKSGFSYEQYF. The DNA reads as follows: TGTGCCAGCAGCCCCAAAAGCGGATTCTCCTACGAGCAGTACTTC.